Sequencing of this TCR beta chain was carried out in a study of identical twins. TCRdb re-called the 5' RACE reads through MiXCR, storing one row per CDR3 protein. Of around 690,000 distinct CDR3 sequences in the sample, 21% were seen once. Comments on this clonotype: What it binds is not known.

The germline gives CDR1 LGHDT, CDR2 YNNKEL (reference sequence). The CDR3 has 13 amino acids. General study findings and limits: Some out-of-frame alpha sequences were shared by twins, and these showed excess low generation probability.

The sample was also linked to a second study, of T cells expressing NK-cell markers. That source notes: Researchers got TCR beta repertoires out of sorted CD3+CD56+NKG2C+, CD3+CD56+NKG2C- and CD3+CD56-NKG2C+ T cells. Several donors had dominant NKG2C+ clonotypes that comprised about 1.0-7.5% of their CD8+ T cells. Researchers report these clonotypes also headed the CD3+CD56-NKG2C+ fraction in a few donors.

This TCR was sampled from a woman under 30 in good health. The chain couples TRBV3-1 to TRBJ2-1; 9 positions agree with TRBD1. The sequencing input was PBMCs. The CDR3 sequence is CAIRDRANNEQFF. The CDR3 DNA is TGTGCGATACGGGACAGGGCCAACAATGAGCAGTTCTTC.